This T cell receptor (beta chain) was retrieved from a study of blood T cell repertoires in COVID-19. Study summary: There were acute and convalescent COVID-19 samples, and they came from the United States, Italy and Spain.

The assay was immunoSEQ multiplex PCR, and TCRdb's table has in-frame clones only and misses some. The sample shows approximately 290,000 clones, approximately 83% of them seen only once. Participant age was roughly 18 to 100 years, and participants resided in about two dozen US areas. For recovered donors of Cohort 3, there were two negative PCRs, clearance, or symptom resolution. Per the germline V gene, CDR1 is LGHNA and CDR2 is YNFKEQ. CDR3 size: 16 residues. The V segment lost 2 bases and the J segment 4 bases; nucleotides outside the gene matches: 9. The rearrangement links TRBV4-2 to TRBJ2-7; 9 bases fit TRBD2. The TCR was taken from a woman in her twenties or thirties who had recovered from COVID-19. The sample taken for sequencing was PBMCs or T cells enriched from blood (not recorded which). The CDR3: CASSQSTSGPLYEQYF. The DNA for the CDR3 is TGTGCCAGCAGCCAATCCACTAGCGGGCCACTGTACGAGCAGTACTTC.